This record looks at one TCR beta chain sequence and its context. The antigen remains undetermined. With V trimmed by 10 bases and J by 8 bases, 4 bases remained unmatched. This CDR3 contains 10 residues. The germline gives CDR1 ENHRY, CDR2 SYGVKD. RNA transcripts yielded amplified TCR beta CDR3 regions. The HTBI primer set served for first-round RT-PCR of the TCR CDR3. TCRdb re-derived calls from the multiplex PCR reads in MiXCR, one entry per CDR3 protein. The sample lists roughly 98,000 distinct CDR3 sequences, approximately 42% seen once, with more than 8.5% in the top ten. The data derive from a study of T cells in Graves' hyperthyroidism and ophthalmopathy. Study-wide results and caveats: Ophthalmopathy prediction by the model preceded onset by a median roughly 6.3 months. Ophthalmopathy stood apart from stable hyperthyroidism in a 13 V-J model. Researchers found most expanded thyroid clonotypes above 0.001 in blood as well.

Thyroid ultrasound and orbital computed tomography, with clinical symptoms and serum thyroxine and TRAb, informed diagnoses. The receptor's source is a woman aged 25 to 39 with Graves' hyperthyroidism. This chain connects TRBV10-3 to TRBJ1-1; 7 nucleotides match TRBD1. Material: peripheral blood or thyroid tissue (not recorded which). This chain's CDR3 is CATGTDEAFF. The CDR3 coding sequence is TGTGCCACCGGGACAGACGAAGCTTTCTTT.